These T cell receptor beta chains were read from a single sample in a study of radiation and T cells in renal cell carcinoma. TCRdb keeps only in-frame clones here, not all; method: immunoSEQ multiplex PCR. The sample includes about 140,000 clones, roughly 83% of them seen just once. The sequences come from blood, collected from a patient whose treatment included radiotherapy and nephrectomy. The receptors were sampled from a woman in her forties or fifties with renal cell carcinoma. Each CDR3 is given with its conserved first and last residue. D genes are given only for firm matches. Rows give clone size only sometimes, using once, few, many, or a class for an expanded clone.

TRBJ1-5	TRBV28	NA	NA	CASREGGGNQPQHF	TGTGCCAGCAGAGAGGGGGGAGGCAATCAGCCCCAGCATTTT
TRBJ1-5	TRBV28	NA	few	CASSAPKQPQHF	TGTGCCAGCAGTGCGCCCAAACAGCCCCAGCATTTT
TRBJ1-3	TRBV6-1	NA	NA	CASSEDEFSGNTIYF	TGTGCCAGCAGTGAAGATGAATTCTCTGGAAACACCATATATTTT
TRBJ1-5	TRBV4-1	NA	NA	CASSLQTVGNQPQHF	TGCGCCAGCAGCCTCCAAACGGTAGGGAATCAGCCCCAGCATTTT
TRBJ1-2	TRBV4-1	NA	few	CASSSGPHGYTF	TGTGCCAGCAGCTCCGGGCCGCATGGCTACACCTTC
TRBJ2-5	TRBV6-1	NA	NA	CASSEAGTQYF	TGTGCCAGCAGTGAAGCGGGGACCCAGTACTTC
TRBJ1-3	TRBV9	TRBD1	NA	CASSVSGQGANTIYF	TGTGCCAGCAGCGTATCGGGACAGGGGGCAAACACCATATATTTT
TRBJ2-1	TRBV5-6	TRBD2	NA	CASSQGLAENNEQFF	TGTGCCAGCAGTCAGGGACTAGCGGAAAACAATGAGCAGTTCTTC
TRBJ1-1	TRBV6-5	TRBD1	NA	CASSPAGGRTEAFF	TGTGCCAGCAGTCCCGCAGGGGGGAGGACTGAAGCTTTCTTT
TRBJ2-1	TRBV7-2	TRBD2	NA	CASSATGTSVYNEQFF	TGTGCCAGCAGCGCCACCGGGACTAGCGTTTACAATGAGCAGTTCTTC
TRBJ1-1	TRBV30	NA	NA	CAWTIGNTEAFF	TGTGCCTGGACGATTGGGAACACTGAAGCTTTCTTT
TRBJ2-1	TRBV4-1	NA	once	CASSPAYYNEQFF	TGCGCCAGCAGCCCGGCCTACTACAATGAGCAGTTCTTC
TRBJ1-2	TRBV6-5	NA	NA	CASSYRDNYGYTF	TGTGCCAGCAGTTACCGGGACAACTATGGCTACACCTTC
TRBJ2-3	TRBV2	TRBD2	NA	CASSSSGGAGDTQYF	TGTGCCAGCAGTTCTAGCGGGGGGGCAGGTGATACGCAGTATTTT
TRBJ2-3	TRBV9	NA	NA	CASSGTADTQYF	TGTGCCAGCAGCGGGACTGCAGATACGCAGTATTTT
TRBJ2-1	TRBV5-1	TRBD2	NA	CASSGGGTSGIQFF	TGCGCCAGCAGCGGAGGCGGGACTAGCGGGATCCAGTTCTTC